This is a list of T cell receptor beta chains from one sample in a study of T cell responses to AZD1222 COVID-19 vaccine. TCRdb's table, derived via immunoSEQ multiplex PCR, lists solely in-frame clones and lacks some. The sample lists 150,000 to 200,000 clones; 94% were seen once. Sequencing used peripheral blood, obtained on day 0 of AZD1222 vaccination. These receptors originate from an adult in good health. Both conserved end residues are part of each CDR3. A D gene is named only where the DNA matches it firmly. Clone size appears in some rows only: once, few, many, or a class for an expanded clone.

CDR3 DNA: TGTGCGGCCGGGGGGCAGGGGCGAAGTAGGGACACTGAAGCTTTCTTT
CDR3 protein: CAAGGQGRSRDTEAFF
clone size: NA
D gene: NA
V gene: TRBV10-3
J gene: TRBJ1-1

CDR3 DNA: TGTGCCAGCAGTTTAAGGACAGGCTATGCAACTAATGAAAAACTGTTTTTT
CDR3 protein: CASSLRTGYATNEKLFF
clone size: NA
D gene: TRBD1
V gene: TRBV27
J gene: TRBJ1-4

CDR3 DNA: TGTGCCAGCAGCTTGGAGGGGCAGGGACAGACCCAGTACTTC
CDR3 protein: CASSLEGQGQTQYF
clone size: NA
D gene: NA
V gene: TRBV5-5
J gene: TRBJ2-5

CDR3 DNA: TGTGCCAGTAGTATAACCGTCAATGAGCAGTTCTTC
CDR3 protein: CASSITVNEQFF
clone size: NA
D gene: NA
V gene: TRBV19
J gene: TRBJ2-1

CDR3 DNA: TGTGCCAGCAGCCCCCGGGAATGGCTAGCTGCCGGGGAGCTGTTTTTT
CDR3 protein: CASSPREWLAAGELFF
clone size: NA
D gene: NA
V gene: TRBV7-3
J gene: TRBJ2-2

CDR3 DNA: TGTGCCAGCAGCCTCGGGAAAGGGGCCCGCTATATTGAAGCTTTCTTT
CDR3 protein: CASSLGKGARYIEAFF
clone size: NA
D gene: NA
V gene: TRBV3-1/TRBV3-2
J gene: TRBJ1-1

CDR3 DNA: TGTGCCACCAGCATGAGAGATCAGCCCCAGCATTTT
CDR3 protein: CATSMRDQPQHF
clone size: NA
D gene: NA
V gene: TRBV15
J gene: TRBJ1-5

CDR3 DNA: TGTGCCAGCAGTCTGACGGGGTATGGCTACACCTTC
CDR3 protein: CASSLTGYGYTF
clone size: NA
D gene: NA
V gene: TRBV3-1/TRBV3-2
J gene: TRBJ1-2

CDR3 DNA: TGTGCCTGGAGTCCCAGGGTAGACACTGAAGCTTTCTTT
CDR3 protein: CAWSPRVDTEAFF
clone size: NA
D gene: NA
V gene: TRBV30
J gene: TRBJ1-1

CDR3 DNA: TGTGCCAGCAGGCTGAACAGGGGTCTAGAGGGGGAGCTGTTTTTT
CDR3 protein: CASRLNRGLEGELFF
clone size: NA
D gene: TRBD1
V gene: TRBV7-8
J gene: TRBJ2-2

CDR3 DNA: TGTGCCAGCTCACGGCAGCAAGCGAACACCGGGGAGCTGTTTTTT
CDR3 protein: CASSRQQANTGELFF
clone size: NA
D gene: NA
V gene: TRBV18
J gene: TRBJ2-2

CDR3 DNA: TGTGCCAGCAGTTATACGGGAGGAAGCAATCAGCCCCAGCATTTT
CDR3 protein: CASSYTGGSNQPQHF
clone size: NA
D gene: NA
V gene: TRBV6-2/TRBV6-3
J gene: TRBJ1-5

CDR3 DNA: TGTGCCAGCAGCTTAAACCCGACAGATACGCAGTATTTT
CDR3 protein: CASSLNPTDTQYF
clone size: NA
D gene: NA
V gene: TRBV7-9
J gene: TRBJ2-3

CDR3 DNA: TGTGCCAGCAGCTTAAAAGCTCCCGGAACACAGAATGAAAAACTGTTTTTT
CDR3 protein: CASSLKAPGTQNEKLFF
clone size: NA
D gene: NA
V gene: TRBV7-7
J gene: TRBJ1-4

CDR3 DNA: TGTGCCAGCAGCATTGGCGGTGCGGGGATCTTCTATGGCTACACCTTC
CDR3 protein: CASSIGGAGIFYGYTF
clone size: NA
D gene: NA
V gene: TRBV11-2
J gene: TRBJ1-2

CDR3 DNA: TGTGCCAGTACTAACGGACAGGGAAAAGGCTACACCTTC
CDR3 protein: CASTNGQGKGYTF
clone size: NA
D gene: TRBD1
V gene: TRBV19
J gene: TRBJ1-2

CDR3 DNA: TGTGCCAGCAGTCGGGACAACTATTCCACAGATACGCAGTATTTT
CDR3 protein: CASSRDNYSTDTQYF
clone size: NA
D gene: NA
V gene: TRBV2
J gene: TRBJ2-3

CDR3 DNA: TGTGCCACCACCCCCACCGGCGGAAACACCGGGGAGCTGTTTTTT
CDR3 protein: CATTPTGGNTGELFF
clone size: NA
D gene: NA
V gene: TRBV15
J gene: TRBJ2-2

CDR3 DNA: TGTGCCAGCAGACATAGAGACTACGAGCAGTACTTC
CDR3 protein: CASRHRDYEQYF
clone size: NA
D gene: NA
V gene: TRBV7-2
J gene: TRBJ2-7

CDR3 DNA: TGCGCCAGCAGCACAGGGGAATTTATGAACACTGAAGCTTTCTTT
CDR3 protein: CASSTGEFMNTEAFF
clone size: NA
D gene: TRBD1
V gene: TRBV5-1
J gene: TRBJ1-1

CDR3 DNA: TGTGCCAGCAGCTCAGCCTACAGGGCCGGGAAATTGGGGGCCAACGTCCTGACTTTC
CDR3 protein: CASSSAYRAGKLGANVLTF
clone size: NA
D gene: NA
V gene: TRBV7-9
J gene: TRBJ2-6

CDR3 DNA: TGTGCCAGACAGGGGAACACAGATACGCAGTATTTT
CDR3 protein: CARQGNTDTQYF
clone size: few
D gene: TRBD1
V gene: TRBV30
J gene: TRBJ2-3

CDR3 DNA: TGTGCCAGCTCAGCGACAGGGTATGGCTACACCTTC
CDR3 protein: CASSATGYGYTF
clone size: NA
D gene: TRBD1
V gene: TRBV18
J gene: TRBJ1-2

CDR3 DNA: TGTGCCACCAGCAGACTGCAGGAGGCAGGCTCGGAAGCTTTCTTT
CDR3 protein: CATSRLQEAGSEAFF
clone size: NA
D gene: NA
V gene: TRBV15
J gene: TRBJ1-1

CDR3 DNA: TGCGCCAGCAGTGAGATGAACAGGGGCAATCAGCCCCAGCATTTT
CDR3 protein: CASSEMNRGNQPQHF
clone size: NA
D gene: NA
V gene: TRBV10-2
J gene: TRBJ1-5

CDR3 DNA: TGTGCCAGCGATTCATCCTATGGCTACACCTTC
CDR3 protein: CASDSSYGYTF
clone size: NA
D gene: NA
V gene: TRBV7-9
J gene: TRBJ1-2

CDR3 DNA: TGTGCCAGCAGCTTAGAGGGGAACTATGGCTACACCTTC
CDR3 protein: CASSLEGNYGYTF
clone size: once
D gene: NA
V gene: TRBV11-1
J gene: TRBJ1-2

CDR3 DNA: TGTGCCAGCCGCCCCGGGGGTACGGAGACCCAGTACTTC
CDR3 protein: CASRPGGTETQYF
clone size: NA
D gene: NA
V gene: TRBV27
J gene: TRBJ2-5

CDR3 DNA: TGCAGCGTTGTGCGGGACACCTACACTGAAGCTTTCTTT
CDR3 protein: CSVVRDTYTEAFF
clone size: NA
D gene: NA
V gene: TRBV29-1
J gene: TRBJ1-1

CDR3 DNA: TGTGCCAGCAGCTTAAGACCCCCAACTAATGAAAAACTGTTTTTT
CDR3 protein: CASSLRPPTNEKLFF
clone size: NA
D gene: NA
V gene: TRBV7-6
J gene: TRBJ1-4

CDR3 DNA: TGTGCCAGCAGCCTCTTAGCGGGAGAGGCAGATACGCAGTATTTT
CDR3 protein: CASSLLAGEADTQYF
clone size: NA
D gene: TRBD2
V gene: TRBV3-1/TRBV3-2
J gene: TRBJ2-3

CDR3 DNA: TGCGCCAGCAGCCCCGTGATTGGGGGCGTCATCGGGGAGCTGTTTTTT
CDR3 protein: CASSPVIGGVIGELFF
clone size: NA
D gene: NA
V gene: TRBV4-1
J gene: TRBJ2-2

CDR3 DNA: TGTGCCAGTTCCCGTGTAAGTGAAAAACTGTTTTTT
CDR3 protein: CASSRVSEKLFF
clone size: NA
D gene: NA
V gene: TRBV19
J gene: TRBJ1-4

CDR3 DNA: TGTGCCAGCAGTTACCCCTCCCTCGGGACAGAACGTAGCAATCAGCCCCAGCATTTT
CDR3 protein: CASSYPSLGTERSNQPQHF
clone size: NA
D gene: TRBD1
V gene: TRBV6-2/TRBV6-3
J gene: TRBJ1-5

CDR3 DNA: TGCGCCAGCAGCCTTACCGGGACAGGAGCTGGAAACACCATATATTTT
CDR3 protein: CASSLTGTGAGNTIYF
clone size: NA
D gene: TRBD1
V gene: TRBV5-1
J gene: TRBJ1-3

CDR3 DNA: TGTGCCATCAGAATGGACAGGGCTAGCGGGGAGCTGTTTTTT
CDR3 protein: CAIRMDRASGELFF
clone size: NA
D gene: TRBD1
V gene: TRBV10-3
J gene: TRBJ2-2

CDR3 DNA: TGTGCCAGCAGCCAAGTCCTAAGTTTAGCGTATCCAGCCGGGGAGCTGTTTTTT
CDR3 protein: CASSQVLSLAYPAGELFF
clone size: NA
D gene: NA
V gene: TRBV3-1/TRBV3-2
J gene: TRBJ2-2

CDR3 DNA: TGTGCCACCAGCAGAGGAGGGGGCGCGTCCTACGAGCAGTACTTC
CDR3 protein: CATSRGGGASYEQYF
clone size: once
D gene: TRBD1
V gene: TRBV15
J gene: TRBJ2-7

CDR3 DNA: TGTGCCAGCAGCCTCGCGCAGGGGCCCGCGGACACCTTC
CDR3 protein: CASSLAQGPADTF
clone size: NA
D gene: NA
V gene: TRBV3-1/TRBV3-2
J gene: TRBJ1-2

CDR3 DNA: TGTGCCAGTAGTATAGGCGGGAGAAGCCCCGACAATGAGCAGTTCTTC
CDR3 protein: CASSIGGRSPDNEQFF
clone size: NA
D gene: TRBD2
V gene: TRBV19
J gene: TRBJ2-1

CDR3 DNA: TGTGCCAGCAGCACGCGCCCAGGGCAGGCCGGGGAGCTGTTTTTT
CDR3 protein: CASSTRPGQAGELFF
clone size: NA
D gene: NA
V gene: TRBV6-5
J gene: TRBJ2-2

CDR3 DNA: TGTGCCAGCAGCCTCCGTCGGGGGACTGTCTACAATGAGCAGTTCTTC
CDR3 protein: CASSLRRGTVYNEQFF
clone size: NA
D gene: NA
V gene: TRBV4-2
J gene: TRBJ2-1

CDR3 DNA: TGTGCCAGTAGTATAGAAAGGACACTATCTACCGAAAAACTGTTTTTT
CDR3 protein: CASSIERTLSTEKLFF
clone size: NA
D gene: NA
V gene: TRBV19
J gene: TRBJ1-4

CDR3 DNA: TGTGCCAGCAGTGGGACTAGCGGCCACAGCTCCTACAATGAGCAGTTCTTC
CDR3 protein: CASSGTSGHSSYNEQFF
clone size: NA
D gene: TRBD2
V gene: TRBV25-1
J gene: TRBJ2-1

CDR3 DNA: TGTGCCTGGACGGCATTTGGGGGAGGTTATGGCTACACCTTC
CDR3 protein: CAWTAFGGGYGYTF
clone size: NA
D gene: NA
V gene: TRBV30
J gene: TRBJ1-2

CDR3 DNA: TGTGCCACCAGTGACCCCTCGGGACAGGGGATACACGAGCAGTACTTC
CDR3 protein: CATSDPSGQGIHEQYF
clone size: NA
D gene: TRBD1
V gene: TRBV24-1
J gene: TRBJ2-7

CDR3 DNA: TGTGCCAGCATGAGGGAGGCAGGGGGCACTGAAGCTTTCTTT
CDR3 protein: CASMREAGGTEAFF
clone size: NA
D gene: TRBD1
V gene: TRBV6-4
J gene: TRBJ1-1

CDR3 DNA: TGTGCCAGCTCACCTCGGGACAGCGGAACTGAAGCTTTCTTT
CDR3 protein: CASSPRDSGTEAFF
clone size: NA
D gene: TRBD1
V gene: TRBV18
J gene: TRBJ1-1

CDR3 DNA: TGTGCCAGTATCACAGCGAACACTGAAGCTTTCTTT
CDR3 protein: CASITANTEAFF
clone size: NA
D gene: NA
V gene: TRBV19
J gene: TRBJ1-1